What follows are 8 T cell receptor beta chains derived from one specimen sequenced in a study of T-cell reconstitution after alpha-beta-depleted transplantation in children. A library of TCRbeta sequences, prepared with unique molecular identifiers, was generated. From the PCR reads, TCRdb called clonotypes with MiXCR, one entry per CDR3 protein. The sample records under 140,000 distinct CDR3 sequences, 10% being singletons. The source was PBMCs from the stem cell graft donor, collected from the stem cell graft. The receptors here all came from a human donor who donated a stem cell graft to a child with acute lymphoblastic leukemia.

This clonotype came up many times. Here the CDR3 DNA reads TGTGCCACCAGCAGGGCTAGCCAAGAGACCCAGTACTTC. Translating it yields CATSRASQETQYF. The chain has TRBV15 and TRBJ2-5; no reliable D call. The CDR3 consists of 13 residues. From germline, CDR1 is LNHNV and CDR2 YYDKDF (reference sequence). The ends were cut back, 3 bases at V and 1 base at J, with 6 bases in the middle.

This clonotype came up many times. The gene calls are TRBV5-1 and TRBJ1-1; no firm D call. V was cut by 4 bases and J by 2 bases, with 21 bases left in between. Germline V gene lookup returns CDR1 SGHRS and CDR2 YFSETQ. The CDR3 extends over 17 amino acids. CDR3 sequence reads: CASSLRGQETANTEAFF. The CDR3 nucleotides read TGCGCCAGCAGCCTAAGAGGGCAGGAGACTGCAAACACTGAAGCTTTCTTT.

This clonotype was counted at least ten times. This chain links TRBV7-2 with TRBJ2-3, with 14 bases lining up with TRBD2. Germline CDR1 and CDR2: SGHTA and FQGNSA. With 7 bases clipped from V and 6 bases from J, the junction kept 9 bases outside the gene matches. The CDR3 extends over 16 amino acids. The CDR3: CASTKEGTSGSDTQYF. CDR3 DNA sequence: TGTGCCAGCACCAAAGAGGGGACTAGCGGGAGCGATACGCAGTATTTT.

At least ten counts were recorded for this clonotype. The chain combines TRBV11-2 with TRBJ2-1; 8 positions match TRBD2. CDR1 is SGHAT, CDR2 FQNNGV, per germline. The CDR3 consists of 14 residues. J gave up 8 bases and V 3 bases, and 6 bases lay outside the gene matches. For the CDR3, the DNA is TGTGCCAGCAGCTTTTCAGCGGGAGCCTATGAGCAGTTCTTC. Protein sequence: CASSFSAGAYEQFF.

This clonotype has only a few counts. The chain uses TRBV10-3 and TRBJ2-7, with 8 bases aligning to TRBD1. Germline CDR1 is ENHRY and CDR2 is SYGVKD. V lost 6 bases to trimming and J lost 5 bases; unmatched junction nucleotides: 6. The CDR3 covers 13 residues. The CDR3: CAIRRGQENEQYF. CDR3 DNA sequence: TGTGCCATCAGGCGGGGACAGGAAAACGAGCAGTACTTC.

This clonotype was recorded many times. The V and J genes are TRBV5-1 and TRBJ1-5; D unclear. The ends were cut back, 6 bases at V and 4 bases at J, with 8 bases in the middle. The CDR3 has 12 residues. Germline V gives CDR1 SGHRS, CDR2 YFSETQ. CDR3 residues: CASNQQNQPQHF. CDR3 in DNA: TGCGCCAGCAATCAACAGAATCAGCCCCAGCATTTT. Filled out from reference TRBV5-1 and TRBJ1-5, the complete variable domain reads KAGVTQTPRYLIKTRGQQVTLSCSPISGHRSVSWYQQTPGQGLQFLFEYFSETQRNKGNFPGRFSGRQFSNSRSEMNVSTLELGDSALYLCASNQQNQPQHFGDGTRLSIL.

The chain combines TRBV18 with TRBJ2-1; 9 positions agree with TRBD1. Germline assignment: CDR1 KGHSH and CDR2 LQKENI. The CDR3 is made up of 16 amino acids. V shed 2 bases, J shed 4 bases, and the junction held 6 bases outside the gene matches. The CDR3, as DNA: TGTGCCAGCTCACCAGAGAGTGGGACAGGGTACAATGAGCAGTTCTTC. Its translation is CASSPESGTGYNEQFF. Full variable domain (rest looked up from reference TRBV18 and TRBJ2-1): NAGVMQNPRHLVRRRGQEARLRCSPMKGHSHVYWYRQLPEEGLKFMVYLQKENIIDESGMPKERFSAEFPKEGPSILRIQQVVRGDSAAYFCASSPESGTGYNEQFFGPGTRLTVL.

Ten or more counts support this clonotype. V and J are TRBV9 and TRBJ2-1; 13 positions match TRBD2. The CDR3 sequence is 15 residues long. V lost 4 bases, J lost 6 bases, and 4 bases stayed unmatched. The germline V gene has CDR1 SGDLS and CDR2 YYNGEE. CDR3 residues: CASSFWTSGSNEQFF. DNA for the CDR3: TGTGCCAGCAGCTTTTGGACTAGCGGGAGCAATGAGCAGTTCTTC.